These 8 T cell receptor beta chains came from one sample sequenced in a study of early T cells in non-severe SARS-CoV-2 infection. One entry per CDR3 protein, called by TCRdb with MiXCR from the 5' RACE reads. The top ten hold 9.3% of the sample, which has tens of thousands of distinct CDR3 sequences, 13% seen once. This sample comprised whole blood, obtained at baseline. All receptors derive from an adult who was a healthcare worker with PCR-confirmed SARS-CoV-2 infection or an uninfected control (not recorded which).

This clonotype has more than one count but fewer than ten. This chain connects TRBV29-1 to TRBJ1-2; D is unresolved. The germline V gene has CDR1 SQVTM and CDR2 ANQGSEA. V dropped 3 bases and J dropped 1 base, with 15 bases sitting between them. The CDR3 loop spans 15 amino acids. CDR3 protein: CSVDKDGWGNYGYTF. The DNA of the CDR3 is TGCAGCGTTGACAAGGATGGTTGGGGTAACTATGGCTACACCTTC.

This clonotype was detected many times. The chain uses TRBV6-5 and TRBJ2-2; tentatively, D is TRBD2 (6 bases). The CDR3 has 16 residues. V lost 2 bases and J 6 bases, leaving 16 bases between the germline ends. Germline V gene sequence: CDR1 MNHEY, CDR2 SVGAGI. Here the CDR3 reads CASSYLTPAGSGELFF. The CDR3 DNA reads TGTGCCAGCAGTTACCTCACCCCAGCGGGCTCCGGGGAGCTGTTTTTT.

The chain links TRBV19 to TRBJ2-1, with D hard to call. There are 11 residues in the CDR3. V was trimmed by 2 bases and J by 6 bases, leaving 2 bases between them. The germline V gene has CDR1 LNHDA and CDR2 SQIVND (reference sequence). DNA for the CDR3: TGTGCCAGTAGTATAACCAATGAGCAGTTCTTC. It encodes CASSITNEQFF.

V and J are TRBV4-3 and TRBJ1-2; no firm D call. The V and J ends lost 1 base and 1 base respectively, with 7 bases between them. From germline, CDR1 is LGHNA and CDR2 YSLEER. The CDR3 extends over 14 amino acids. Here the CDR3 reads CASSQATFNYGYTF. In nucleotides, the CDR3 is TGCGCCAGCAGCCAAGCTACCTTTAACTATGGCTACACCTTC.

The chain combines TRBV7-2 with TRBJ2-1; 9 nucleotides align to TRBD2. The CDR3 has 15 amino acids. The V segment lost 3 bases and the J segment 6 bases; nucleotides outside the gene matches: 6. The V gene's germline CDR1 is SGHTA and CDR2 FQGNSA. The CDR3 DNA reads as TGTGCCAGCAGCTTGGCGGGGGGGTTTGCCAATGAGCAGTTCTTC. Its protein is CASSLAGGFANEQFF.

This clonotype has only a few counts. The chain links TRBV20-1 to TRBJ2-7; 8 bases align to TRBD2. The CDR3 has 13 amino acids. Germline V gene sequence: CDR1 DFQATT, CDR2 SNEGSKA (reference sequence). After removal of 5 bases from V and 2 bases from J, the junction contained 5 bases not matched to a gene. The CDR3 loop is CSARTSGTYEQYF. The CDR3, as DNA: TGCAGTGCTCGCACTAGCGGTACCTACGAGCAGTACTTC.

This clonotype was counted many times. J is TRBJ1-1 and V is TRBV20-1, with unresolved D. From germline, CDR1 is DFQATT and CDR2 SNEGSKA (reference sequence). Trimming shortened V by 6 bases and J by 7 bases, and 18 bases separated the two germline ends. The CDR3 length is 13 residues. CDR3 DNA: TGCAGTGCACGGACCCTGCCCAACCTTGAAGCTTTCTTT. Translation: CSARTLPNLEAFF.

Ten or more counts support this clonotype. V gene TRBV6-5 combines with J gene TRBJ1-5; D is undetermined. Germline V gene data show CDR1 as MNHEY and CDR2 as SVGAGI. This CDR3 is 12 amino acids long. In DNA, the CDR3 is TGTTCGGCTTCGTCAGGCAATCAGCCCCAGCATTTT. It yields the protein CSASSGNQPQHF.